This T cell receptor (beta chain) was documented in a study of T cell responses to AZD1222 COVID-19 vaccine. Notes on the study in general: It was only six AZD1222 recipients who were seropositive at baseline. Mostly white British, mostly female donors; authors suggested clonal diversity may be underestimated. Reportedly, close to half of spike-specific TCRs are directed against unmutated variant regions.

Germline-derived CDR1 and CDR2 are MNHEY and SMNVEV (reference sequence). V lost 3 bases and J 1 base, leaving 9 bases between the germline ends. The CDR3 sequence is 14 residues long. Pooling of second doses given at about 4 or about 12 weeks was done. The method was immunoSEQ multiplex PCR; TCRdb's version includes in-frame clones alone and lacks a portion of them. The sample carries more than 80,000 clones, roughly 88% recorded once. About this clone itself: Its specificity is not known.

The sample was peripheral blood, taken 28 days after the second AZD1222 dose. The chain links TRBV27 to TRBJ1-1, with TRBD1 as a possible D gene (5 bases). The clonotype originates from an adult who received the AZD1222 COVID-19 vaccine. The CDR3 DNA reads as TGTGCCAGCAGTTTCGGGACGTCGAACACTGAAGCTTTCTTT. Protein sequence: CASSFGTSNTEAFF.